This T cell receptor (beta chain) stems from a study of T cell responses to AZD1222 COVID-19 vaccine. The CDR3 covers 14 residues. The germline V gene has CDR1 SGHRS and CDR2 YFSETQ. Trimming removed 3 bases from V and 1 base from J, with 10 bases in between. A few counts support this clone. Its antigen is unknown. The data were produced by immunoSEQ multiplex PCR, yet TCRdb's version contains in-frame clones alone and is incomplete. Of roughly 150,000 clones listed, around 93% are singletons. Study-wide points: A mostly white British donor set with more females was recruited, and clonal diversity was possibly underestimated. Baseline seropositivity characterized only a handful of AZD1222 recipients.

The chain has TRBV5-1 and TRBJ1-1; weak D call: TRBD1 (5 bases). Sequenced here: peripheral blood, sampled on day 0 of AZD1222 vaccination. This clonotype originated in an adult in good health. The CDR3 loop is CASSSVDRNTEAFF. CDR3 bases: TGCGCCAGCAGCTCCGTAGACAGGAACACTGAAGCTTTCTTT.